There are a few counts of the clone carrying this TCR beta chain. The sample originates from a study of cytomegalovirus exposure and HLA in healthy donors. Primers for the PCR totalled 60 Vbeta and 13 Jbeta. Libraries were prepared by immunoSEQ multiplex PCR; TCRdb keeps only in-frame clonotypes and omits some of them. The repertoire has about 96,000 clones, about 70% of them found once; the top ten carry approximately 14%. This CDR3 region has 17 residues. Trimming left V 2 bases short and J 0 bases short, with 13 bases between. Germline V gene sequence: CDR1 LGHNA, CDR2 YNFKEQ. This receptor was identified in an older woman in good health and CMV-seropositive. The V gene is TRBV4-2, the J gene TRBJ1-4; D remains ambiguous. Sequenced sample: PBMCs. Here the CDR3 reads CASSQFGRRPTNEKLFF. For the CDR3, the DNA is TGTGCCAGCAGCCAATTTGGAAGGAGACCAACTAATGAAAAACTGTTTTTT.